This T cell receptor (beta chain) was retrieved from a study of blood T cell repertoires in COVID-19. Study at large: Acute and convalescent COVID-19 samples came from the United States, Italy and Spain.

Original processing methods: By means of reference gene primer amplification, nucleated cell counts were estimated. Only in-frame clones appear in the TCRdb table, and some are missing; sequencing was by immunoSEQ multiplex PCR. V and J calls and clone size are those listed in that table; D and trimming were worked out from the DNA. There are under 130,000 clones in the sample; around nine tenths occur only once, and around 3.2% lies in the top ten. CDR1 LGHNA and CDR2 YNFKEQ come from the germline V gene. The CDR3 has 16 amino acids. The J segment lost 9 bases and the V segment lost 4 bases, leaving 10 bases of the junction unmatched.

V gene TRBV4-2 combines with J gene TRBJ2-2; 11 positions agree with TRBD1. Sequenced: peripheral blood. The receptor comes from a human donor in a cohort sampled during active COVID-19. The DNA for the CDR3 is TGTGCCAGCAGCCCCGGACAGGGGGCGCTTGGTTGGGAGCTGTTTTTT. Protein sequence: CASSPGQGALGWELFF.